This T cell receptor beta chain was recorded in a study of blood T cell repertoires in COVID-19. The CDR3 contains 15 residues. Per the germline V gene, CDR1 is SGHRS and CDR2 is YFSETQ. V shed 4 bases and J 6 bases; nucleotides not matched to a gene: 8. TCRdb keeps only in-frame clones here, not all; method: immunoSEQ multiplex PCR. In the table there are 55,000 to 70,000 clones, 88% of which are singletons. The J gene is TRBJ2-1, the V gene TRBV5-1; 9 nucleotides line up with TRBD1. The receptor was isolated from a woman between 40 and 55 years old who had recovered from COVID-19. Specimen: PBMCs or T cells enriched from blood (not recorded which). This chain's CDR3 is CASSPGQGTINEQFF. CDR3 nucleotides: TGCGCCAGCAGCCCGGGACAGGGAACCATCAATGAGCAGTTCTTC.